These T cell receptor beta chains were read from a single sample in a study of shared clonotypes between healthy human individuals. Assay used: immunoSEQ multiplex PCR; TCRdb lists only in-frame clones, some missing. The sample has under 1,900,000 clones; roughly 98.5% are singletons. Sequencing input: naive CD4+ T cells sorted from blood. The receptor set was obtained from a man in his thirties or forties in good health. Both conserved end residues are trimmed from each CDR3.

j_call	v_call	cdr3_length	cdr3_aa
TRBJ2-2	TRBV9	15	ASSVAGLAGYTGELF
TRBJ2-5	TRBV7-6	12	ASSPGTRVETQY
TRBJ1-1	TRBV15	14	ATSSLSKVLNTEAF
TRBJ1-5	TRBV9	12	ASSAAGGNQPQH
TRBJ2-7	TRBV9	12	ASSVDPAPYEQY
TRBJ2-6	TRBV18	16	ASSPRGTEASGANVLT
TRBJ2-5	TRBV27	12	ASSLFPAVETQY
TRBJ2-7	TRBV5-1	15	ASSLEGGTGRTYEQY
TRBJ2-7	TRBV5-6	15	ASSAYLRLAILNEQY
TRBJ1-5	TRBV28	12	ASSFLGSNQPQH
TRBJ2-7	TRBV29-1	13	SVAGTPQPPYEQY
TRBJ2-4	TRBV28	13	ASDQGGVDKNIQY
TRBJ1-4	TRBV4-1	13	ASSQEPGHSEKLF
TRBJ2-1	TRBV9	12	ASSVVAGYNEQF
TRBJ2-7	TRBV28	14	ASSSFGTGLNYEQY
TRBJ1-1	TRBV6-6	14	ASSSTTGVWNTEAF
TRBJ2-2	TRBV18	14	ASSKTSGANTGELF
TRBJ2-1	TRBV11-2	16	ASSPRVAGVQSYNEQF
TRBJ1-4	TRBV2	15	ASRTQTGLRTNEKLF
TRBJ2-7	TRBV14	13	ASSHGLGYFYEQY
TRBJ2-2	TRBV4-1	11	ASSSRVPGELF
TRBJ1-1	TRBV5-6	11	ASSFGRYTEAF
TRBJ1-1	TRBV30	8	AWGGPEAF
TRBJ2-7	TRBV5-6	9	ASSSTGVQN
TRBJ1-1	TRBV5-8	10	ASSWGDTEAF
TRBJ1-2	TRBV29-1	7	SVVAGYT
TRBJ2-2	TRBV4-2	13	ASSTGSQPTGELF
TRBJ1-1	TRBV11-3	11	ASSLEGGTEAF
TRBJ2-5	TRBV19	11	ASRQRPQETQY
TRBJ1-5	TRBV27	12	ASSLRTGNQPQH
TRBJ2-1	TRBV1	15	TSATRHYDHSYNEQF
TRBJ2-3	TRBV5-1	14	ASSFRTGGSTDTQY
TRBJ2-7	TRBV7-3	11	ASSLSGSYEQY
TRBJ1-4	TRBV7-7	13	ASSLGLATNEKLF
TRBJ1-5	TRBV7-9	15	ASSLSFGGQGFQPQH
TRBJ2-5	TRBV6-5	12	ASSRTGHQETQY
TRBJ1-1	TRBV14	14	ASSQVREGKNTEAF
TRBJ1-5	TRBV18	12	ASSRQGSNQPQH
TRBJ2-2	TRBV18	15	ASSPRLGDPHAGELF
TRBJ2-2	TRBV18	12	ASSTVGDTGELF
TRBJ1-5	TRBV28	12	ANQGSGSNQPQH
TRBJ2-7	TRBV14	14	ASSPRGLAGAGEQY
TRBJ2-6	TRBV6-1	13	ASSEAGYRANVLT
TRBJ2-1	TRBV29-1	13	SVDQNSGYPNEQF
TRBJ2-7	TRBV10-2	12	ASRVGQGTYEQY
TRBJ2-5	TRBV11-2	12	ASSPRGPAETQY
TRBJ2-5	TRBV19	12	ASTPRDYQETQY
TRBJ2-7	TRBV6-6	13	ASSYSRQGAREQY
TRBJ1-2	TRBV6-5	11	ASTTAVIYGYT
TRBJ2-1	TRBV4-1	12	ASSQGTPYNEQF
TRBJ2-5	TRBV5-1	15	ASSSGRAQGYQETQY
TRBJ2-7	TRBV10-3	11	AIWVGGGGEQY
TRBJ2-1	TRBV30	12	ACLGTSNYNEQF
TRBJ1-5	TRBV2	11	ASSPRSGQPQH
TRBJ1-5	TRBV18	12	ASSPSREDQPQH
TRBJ1-1	TRBV7-6	11	ASSPRGTGEAF
TRBJ2-7	TRBV9	13	ASSVEASGRGEQY
TRBJ2-7	TRBV13	10	ASSLFSYEQY
TRBJ2-6	TRBV7-8	12	ASRPAGGANVLT